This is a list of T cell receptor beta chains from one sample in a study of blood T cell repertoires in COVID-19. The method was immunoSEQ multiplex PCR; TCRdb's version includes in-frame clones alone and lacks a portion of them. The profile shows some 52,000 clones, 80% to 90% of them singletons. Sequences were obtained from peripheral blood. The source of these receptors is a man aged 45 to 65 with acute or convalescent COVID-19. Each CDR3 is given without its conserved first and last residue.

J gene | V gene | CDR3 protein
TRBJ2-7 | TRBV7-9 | ASSLFPRTGGVDEQY
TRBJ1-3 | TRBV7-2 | ASSFIPGAGNTIY
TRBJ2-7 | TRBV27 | ATRTVRYPYEQY
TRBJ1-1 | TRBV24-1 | ATSDFDRVFGRTEAF
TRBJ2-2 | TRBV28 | ASSIRQDTGELF
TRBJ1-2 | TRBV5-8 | ASSPGAGPYGYT
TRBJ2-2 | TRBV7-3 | ASSLRGGANTGELF
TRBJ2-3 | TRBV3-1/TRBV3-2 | ASSLTANWEDTQY
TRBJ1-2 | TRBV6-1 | ASSDTGKNYGYT
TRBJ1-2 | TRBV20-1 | SASLPTGGDGYT
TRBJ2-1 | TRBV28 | ASSEVNGRSLNNEQF
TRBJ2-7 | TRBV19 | ASSNPGLAGARNYEQY
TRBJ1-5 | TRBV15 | ATSRDPGGGQPQH
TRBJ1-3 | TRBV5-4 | ASSSQGSGNTIY
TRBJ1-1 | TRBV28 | ASRLTGGLMFTEAF
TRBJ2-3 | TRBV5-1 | ASSVITSAGLTDTQY
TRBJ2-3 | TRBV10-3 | AISESGSGGGSGDTQY
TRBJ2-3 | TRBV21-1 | ASSKIAGGPEDTQY
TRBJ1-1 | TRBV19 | ASSPHRGQIHTEAF
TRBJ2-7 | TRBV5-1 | ASSPGVGPYEQY